This T cell receptor (beta chain) is drawn from a study of tumor-infiltrating lymphocytes in localized non-small cell lung cancer. General study results and limits: IM1 and IM2 tumors showed no difference in T-cell fraction. Not all patients were TCR sequenced, owing to tissue quantity. Recurrence-free survival showed no association with tumor T-cell fraction. TCRbeta sequencing showed higher T cell infiltration in tumors than uninvolved lung.

CDR3 length: 11 residues. Per germline, CDR1 SNHLY and CDR2 FYNNEI. Deletions cut 3 bases from V and 9 bases from J, with 9 bases between. Profiling relied on immunoSEQ multiplex PCR, and the TCRdb table lists in-frame clones only, not all of them. The table lists roughly 7,200 clones, less than 80% of them singletons. Details on this clone: The antigen is not known.

The sample was lung tumor tissue. The TCR was taken from a human donor with non-small cell lung cancer. The V and J genes are TRBV2 and TRBJ2-7, with D perhaps matching TRBD2 (7 bases). The CDR3 spells CASSEGGGQYF. For the CDR3, the DNA is TGTGCCAGCAGTGAGGGAGGGGGGCAGTACTTC.